These 14 T cell receptor beta chains came from one sample sequenced in a study of regulatory T cells in long-lasting Graves disease. With iRepertoire HTBI primers and Arm-PCR of CDR3 regions, TCR beta libraries were built. Each CDR3 protein is one row after TCRdb ran MiXCR on the multiplex PCR reads. This table has around 360,000 distinct CDR3 sequences, about a sixth appearing once. Time point meaning: newly diagnosed GD, antithyroid drugs for less than 3 months. PBMC RNA was the source of the TCR library. These data also formed part of another study, on T cells in Graves' hyperthyroidism and ophthalmopathy.

The material sequenced was peripheral blood mononuclear cells (PBMCs), taken at new diagnosis, from a patient treated with antithyroid drugs. The origin of the receptors is a woman in her late teens or twenties with Graves disease.

This clonotype has only one observation. A much larger clone sits a single nucleotide away, making a read error possible. This rearrangement joins TRBV7-9 to TRBJ1-1, with TRBD1 matching 11 bases. This CDR3 has 18 amino acids. The V gene's germline CDR1 is SEHNR and CDR2 FQNEAQ (reference sequence). The CDR3 loop reads CASSPDLGGTGGYAEVFF. CDR3 coding DNA: TGTGCCAGCAGCCCGGATTTAGGGGGGACAGGGGGTTACGCTGAAGTTTTCTTT.

This clonotype was counted ten times or more. The V and J genes are TRBV29-1 and TRBJ1-4; D is unresolved. The V and J ends lost 3 bases and 0 bases respectively, with 14 bases between them. CDR1 SQVTM and CDR2 ANQGSEA come from the germline V gene. The CDR3 is 16 amino acids. This CDR3 reads CSVDRADSATNEKLFF. CDR3 sequence (DNA): TGCAGCGTTGATAGGGCGGACTCCGCAACTAATGAAAAACTGTTTTTT.

There are many counts of this clonotype. V is TRBV5-5 and J is TRBJ2-7; D might be TRBD2 (6 bases). The CDR3 spans 18 residues. Per the germline V gene, CDR1 is SGHKS and CDR2 is YYEKEE (reference sequence). The V end was cut by 0 bases, the J end by 0 bases, with 19 bases between. The CDR3 nucleotides are TGTGCCAGCAGCTTGGAGGGCCCAGCGGGTGTAGCCTCCTACGAGCAGTACTTC. Encoded protein: CASSLEGPAGVASYEQYF.

In its sample, this clonotype was seen many times. The rearrangement joins TRBV18 to TRBJ1-1; D is undetermined. Germline loops: CDR1 KGHSH, CDR2 LQKENI. The CDR3 is made up of 15 amino acids. The V gene lost 0 bases and the J gene lost 7 bases, with 15 bases spanning the gap. CDR3 protein: CASSPPLRAMGEAFF. The CDR3 region has the DNA TGTGCCAGCTCACCACCGCTCCGGGCAATGGGTGAAGCTTTCTTT.

This rearrangement joins TRBV2 to TRBJ2-2; D is ambiguous. Germline CDR1 reads SNHLY; CDR2 reads FYNNEI. Trimming cost V 7 bases and J 1 base, with 10 bases left between them. The CDR3 spans 14 residues. CDR3 nucleotides: TGTGCCAGCATCGGCAGGAGGAACACCGGGGAGCTGTTTTTT. It is translated as CASIGRRNTGELFF.

On this clonotype itself: This may be a read error, as it is one base from a much larger clone. The genes are TRBV7-9 and TRBJ2-5; tentative D call: TRBD1 (6 bases). Trimming left V 8 bases short and J 4 bases short, with 17 bases between. CDR1 is SEHNR and CDR2 is FQNEAQ in the germline V gene (reference sequence). The CDR3 covers 14 residues. The CDR3 coding sequence is TGTGCCAGCCTAGCTTCGTTCAGGGGAGAGACCCAGTACTTC. Translated: CASLASFRGETQYF.

V is TRBV27 and J is TRBJ2-7; 12 bases fit TRBD2. The V gene's germline CDR1 is MNHEY and CDR2 SMNVEV (reference sequence). V shed 7 bases and J 0 bases; nucleotides not matched to a gene: 4. This CDR3 region has 15 residues. CDR3 sequence reads: CASKPSGGASYEQYF. The CDR3 DNA reads TGTGCCAGCAAACCTAGCGGGGGGGCCTCCTACGAGCAGTACTTC.

The gene calls are TRBV19 and TRBJ1-4; 7 nucleotides align to TRBD1. Per the germline V gene, CDR1 is LNHDA and CDR2 is SQIVND (reference sequence). This CDR3 has 14 amino acids. The V gene end was trimmed by 8 bases and the J gene end by 4 bases; junction bases not matched to a gene: 7. CDR3 in DNA: TGTGCCAGTCACCGACAGGGCTATAATGAAAAACTGTTTTTT. This translates into CASHRQGYNEKLFF.

The chain is built from TRBV7-3 and TRBJ2-1; D is possibly TRBD2 (5 bases). The V gene lost 5 bases and the J gene lost 9 bases, with 14 bases spanning the gap. The CDR3 runs to 13 residues. Per the germline V gene, CDR1 is SGHTA and CDR2 is FQGTGA. CDR3 in amino acids: CASSLDTRGEQFF. The DNA of the CDR3 is TGTGCCAGCAGCCTTGACACCCGGGGTGAGCAGTTCTTC.

This clonotype has at least ten counts. V gene TRBV13 combines with J gene TRBJ2-7, with TRBD2 identical over 9 bases. Germline lookup yields CDR1 PRHDT and CDR2 FYEKMQ (reference sequence). V shed 6 bases and J 5 bases; nucleotides not matched to a gene: 8. This CDR3 comprises 14 residues. CDR3 DNA: TGTGCCAGCAGAAGGCGGGGGGGCTTGAACGAGCAGTACTTC. Translated: CASRRRGGLNEQYF.

Many counts were recorded for this clonotype. The J gene is TRBJ2-7, the V gene TRBV6-5; TRBD1 aligns across 9 bases. CDR1 is MNHEY, CDR2 SVGAGI, per germline. J lost 2 bases, V lost 2 bases, and 4 bases had no gene match. The CDR3 totals 15 residues. CDR3 bases: TGTGCCAGCAGTTACACAGGACAGGGGCCCTACGAGCAGTACTTC. Protein sequence: CASSYTGQGPYEQYF.

A remark on this clonotype: This may stem from a read error, because a much larger clone lies one nucleotide away. V is TRBV20-1 and J is TRBJ1-2; TRBD1 matches 7 bases. This CDR3 has 14 residues. Germline lookup yields CDR1 DFQATT and CDR2 SNEGSKA (reference sequence). The CDR3 here is CSANLRDRNYGYAF. CDR3 sequence (DNA): TGCAGTGCTAACCTCCGGGACAGAAACTATGGCTACGCCTTC.

This clonotype came up many times. This chain links TRBV16 with TRBJ1-1; D gene unclear. V dropped 2 bases and J dropped 1 base, with 8 bases sitting between them. CDR3 length: 14 amino acids. Germline V gives CDR1 KGHSY, CDR2 FQNENV. CDR3 protein: CASSQQVTNTEAFF. The CDR3 coding sequence is TGTGCCAGCAGCCAACAGGTGACGAACACTGAAGCTTTCTTT.

This clonotype was seen many times. This chain joins TRBV11-2 and TRBJ1-6, with D uncertain. The CDR3 loop spans 13 amino acids. The V end was cut by 1 base, the J end by 6 bases, with 4 bases between. Germline CDR1 SGHAT, CDR2 FQNNGV. The CDR3 coding sequence is TGTGCCAGCAGCTTAGGGGGTAATTCACCCCTCCACTTT. Residues: CASSLGGNSPLHF.